A single sample gave rise to the 25 T cell receptor beta chains below, sequenced in a study of cytomegalovirus exposure and HLA in healthy donors. Primers: 60 Vbeta forward and 13 Jbeta reverse. Measured with immunoSEQ multiplex PCR; TCRdb has only the in-frame clones, and not every one. Of about 190,000 clones in the sample, over 70% were seen once. The sequenced material came from PBMCs. Source of these receptors: a woman aged 18-30 years in good health and CMV-seronegative.

J is TRBJ1-2 and V is TRBV4-1; no reliable D call. CDR1 and CDR2 from the germline V gene are MGHRA and YSYEKL. Trimming took off 1 base at V and 2 bases at J, with 8 bases between the two ends. The CDR3 runs to 14 residues. The CDR3: CASSQVTQNYGYTF. The CDR3, as DNA: TGCGCCAGCAGCCAAGTAACACAGAACTATGGCTACACCTTC.

In this sample, this clone turned up a few times. The gene calls are TRBV21-1 and TRBJ2-7; no DNA check was done on the table's D call, TRBD2. TRBV21-1 is recorded as a pseudogene. The CDR3 has 15 amino acids. CDR3 sequence reads: CASSKRRGRSYEQYF. The CDR3, as DNA: TGTGCCAGCAGCAAACGGCGGGGGAGGTCCTACGAGCAGTACTTC.

The chain joins TRBV28 to TRBJ2-2; 9 bases fit TRBD1. The J segment lost 5 bases and the V segment lost 5 bases, leaving 6 bases of the junction unmatched. Per the germline V gene, CDR1 is MDHEN and CDR2 is SYDVKM. The CDR3 sequence is 15 residues long. The DNA of the CDR3 is TGTGCCAGCAGTCCCGGGACAGGGAGGACCGGGGAGCTGTTTTTT. This translates into CASSPGTGRTGELFF. Variable domain in full (rest from reference TRBV28 and TRBJ2-2): DVKVTQSSRYLVKRTGEKVFLECVQDMDHENMFWYRQDPGLGLRLIYFSYDVKMKEKGDIPEGYSVSREKKERFSLILESASTNQTSMYLCASSPGTGRTGELFFGEGSRLTVL.

The V and J genes are TRBV5-8 and TRBJ2-5, with 12 bases identical to TRBD2. The V and J ends lost 4 bases and 1 base, in that order; junction bases with no gene match: 5. The CDR3 has 16 residues. Germline-derived CDR1 and CDR2 are SGHTS and YDEGEE. CDR3 DNA: TGTGCCAGCAGCCCTGGGACTAGCGGGCGCCAAGAGACCCAGTACTTC. Translating it yields CASSPGTSGRQETQYF. Variable domain in full (rest from reference TRBV5-8 and TRBJ2-5): EAGVTQSPTHLIKTRGQQATLRCSPISGHTSVYWYQQALGLGLQFLLWYDEGEERNRGNFPPRFSGRQFPNYSSELNVNALELEDSALYLCASSPGTSGRQETQYFGPGTRLLVL.

J is TRBJ1-1 and V is TRBV10-3; 12 nucleotides match TRBD1. The germline V gene has CDR1 ENHRY and CDR2 SYGVKD. The CDR3 is 15 amino acids. V lost 6 bases and J lost 5; bases outside the gene matches: 7. Here the CDR3 DNA reads TGTGCCATCAGAACGGGACAGGGGGCGAATACTGAAGCTTTCTTT. Translation: CAIRTGQGANTEAFF.

The chain combines TRBV10-3 with TRBJ1-5, with D unresolved. The V end lost 7 bases, the J end lost 3 bases, and 10 bases lay between the germline ends. Germline lookup yields CDR1 ENHRY and CDR2 SYGVKD. This CDR3 contains 13 residues. The CDR3 DNA sequence: TGTGCCATCAACCCATTACTCAATCAGCCCCAGCATTTT. It is translated as CAINPLLNQPQHF.

In its sample, this clone was seen a few times. V usage is TRBV30 and J usage is TRBJ2-7; D gene ambiguous. The V gene lost 0 bases and the J gene lost 2 bases, with 8 bases spanning the gap. This CDR3 is 13 amino acids long. CDR1 GTSNPN and CDR2 SVGIG come from the germline V gene (reference sequence). CDR3 nucleotides: TGTGCCTGGAGTGTACAGAGAACCTACGAGCAGTACTTC. Protein: CAWSVQRTYEQYF.

The V gene is TRBV5-6, the J gene TRBJ2-2, with D possibly TRBD2 on 5 matching bases. Germline CDR1 is SGHDT and CDR2 is YYEEEE. CDR3 length: 16 residues. Trimming removed 6 bases from V and 4 bases from J, with 19 bases in between. CDR3 loop: CASTGVEVLGTGELFF. The DNA for the CDR3 is TGTGCCAGCACCGGTGTGGAGGTGTTGGGCACCGGGGAGCTGTTTTTT.

The V and J genes are TRBV30 and TRBJ2-3; D not resolved. The V and J ends lost 3 bases and 6 bases respectively, with 16 bases between them. The CDR3 spans 14 residues. CDR1 is GTSNPN, CDR2 SVGIG, per germline (reference sequence). CDR3: CAWRIWPLFDTQYF. In DNA, the CDR3 is TGTGCCTGGAGAATATGGCCCTTGTTTGATACGCAGTATTTT.

The CDR3 sequence: CASLRGRVDEQYF. The CDR3 nucleotides read TGCGCCAGTCTAAGGGGCAGGGTTGACGAGCAGTACTTC. The chain is built from TRBV10-2 and TRBJ2-7, with D possibly matching TRBD1 (5 bases). The germline gives CDR1 WSHSY, CDR2 SAAADI. Trimming removed 9 bases from V and 5 bases from J, with 17 bases in between. This CDR3 region has 13 residues.

This clone has only a few counts. The chain is built from TRBV4-1 and TRBJ2-7; TRBD1 matches at 7 bases. Trimming removed 1 base from V and 2 bases from J; junction bases left unmatched: 5. Germline values: CDR1 MGHRA, CDR2 YSYEKL. The CDR3 covers 15 residues. CDR3 DNA sequence: TGCGCCAGCAGCCAAGGGACAGGCCTAACCTACGAGCAGTACTTC. It codes for CASSQGTGLTYEQYF.

This clone was found a few times. V is TRBV11-2 and J is TRBJ1-1, with D possibly TRBD1 on 6 matching bases. This CDR3 spans 16 amino acids. V was pared by 5 bases and J by 1 base, with 17 bases between. Germline-derived CDR1 and CDR2 are SGHAT and FQNNGV. CDR3 DNA sequence: TGTGCCAGCAGCGACCCGGGACATCTGCAGAACACTGAAGCTTTCTTT. It yields the protein CASSDPGHLQNTEAFF.

This clone was observed a handful of times. An end of the junction does not agree with germline; a read error may underlie this. The chain is built from TRBV7-9 and TRBJ2-5, with 9 bases identical to TRBD2. CDR1 SEHNR and CDR2 FQNEAQ come from the germline V gene (reference sequence). This CDR3 spans 14 amino acids. The DNA for the CDR3 is TGTTCCAGCAGCCCGGGACTAGCTCTAGAGACCCAGTACTTC. Translated: CSSSPGLALETQYF. Full variable domain (missing parts from reference TRBV7-9 and TRBJ2-5): DTGVSQNPRHKITKRGQNVTFRCDPISEHNRLYWYRQTLGQGPEFLTYFQNEAQLEKSRLLSDRFSAERPKGSFSTLEIQRTEQGDSAMYLCSSSPGLALETQYFGPGTRLLVL.

This clone was counted once. This chain joins TRBV27 and TRBJ2-7; 11 nucleotides align to TRBD2. The CDR3 is made up of 17 amino acids. V shed 3 bases and J 1 base; nucleotides not matched to a gene: 8. Germline V gene data show CDR1 as MNHEY and CDR2 as SMNVEV (reference sequence). Here the CDR3 DNA reads TGTGCCAGCAGTTTTTCAGTAGCGGGAGGGTTATCCTACGAGCAGTACTTC. Its protein is CASSFSVAGGLSYEQYF.

This clone was counted once. V gene TRBV5-1 combines with J gene TRBJ2-5; 8 nucleotides align to TRBD2. Germline V CDR1 and CDR2: SGHRS, YFSETQ. V was pared by 4 bases and J by 5 bases, with 7 bases of the junction left unmatched. CDR3 length equals 14 residues. The CDR3 reads CASSRGLAAETQYF. CDR3 nucleotides: TGCGCCAGCAGCCGCGGACTAGCTGCGGAGACCCAGTACTTC.

The CDR3 is CASKGQNNNEQFF. The CDR3 coding sequence is TGTGCCAGCAAAGGACAGAATAACAATGAGCAGTTCTTC. The chain combines TRBV27 with TRBJ2-1; D perhaps matches TRBD1 (6 bases). Per the germline V gene, CDR1 is MNHEY and CDR2 is SMNVEV (reference sequence). The CDR3 totals 13 residues. Trimming took 7 bases from V and 5 from J, leaving 12 bases between them.

The J gene is TRBJ1-1, the V gene TRBV6-6; possible D gene TRBD1, 6 bases. Per the germline V gene, CDR1 is MNHNY and CDR2 is SVGAGI (reference sequence). This CDR3 has 11 residues. V shed 8 bases and J shed 6 bases, with 10 bases lying between them. CDR3 nucleotide sequence: TGTGCCAGCGCAGGGGTCCCTGAAGCTTTCTTT. The encoded protein is CASAGVPEAFF.

The rearrangement joins TRBV4-3 to TRBJ2-5; D might be TRBD2 (5 bases). The J call may be incorrect, as the DNA end agrees better with TRBJ2-7. The CDR3 loop spans 15 amino acids. Germline V CDR1 and CDR2: LGHNA, YSLEER. CDR3 DNA sequence: TGCGCCAGCAGCCAAGATCGGACTTTAACCTACGAGCAGTACTTC. This codes for CASSQDRTLTYEQYF.

The V call is TRBV27, the J call TRBJ1-5, with 9 bases fitting TRBD1. Per germline, CDR1 MNHEY and CDR2 SMNVEV (reference sequence). After removal of 7 bases from V and 0 bases from J, the junction contained 10 bases not matched to a gene. The CDR3 has 17 amino acids. The CDR3 loop reads CASTSVTGGISNQPQHF. Written as DNA, the CDR3 is TGTGCCAGCACCTCCGTGACAGGGGGGATTAGCAATCAGCCCCAGCATTTT.

The chain joins TRBV7-6 to TRBJ1-1; D call uncertain. CDR3 length equals 13 residues. CDR1 is SGHVS and CDR2 is FNYEAQ in the germline V gene. The V and J ends lost 5 bases and 5 bases respectively, with 12 bases between them. The DNA for the CDR3 is TGTGCCAGCAGCCTTTCGGGAGGTACTGAAGCTTTCTTT. Its protein is CASSLSGGTEAFF. The entire variable domain, with the rest obtained from reference TRBV7-6 and TRBJ1-1, is as follows: GAGVSQSPRYKVTKRGQDVALRCDPISGHVSLYWYRQALGQGPEFLTYFNYEAQQDKSGLPNDRFSAERPEGSISTLTIQRTEQRDSAMYRCASSLSGGTEAFFGQGTRLTVV.

The chain recombines TRBV7-6 with TRBJ2-1; 7 bases line up with TRBD2. This CDR3 contains 13 residues. CDR1 SGHVS and CDR2 FNYEAQ come from the germline V gene. J was trimmed by 9 bases and V by 5 bases; bases with no gene match: 7. Here the CDR3 DNA reads TGTGCCAGCAGCAAACTAGCGACGGGTGAGCAGTTCTTC. This encodes CASSKLATGEQFF.

The chain has TRBV4-2 and TRBJ2-7; no clear D. Germline-derived CDR1 and CDR2 are LGHNA and YNFKEQ. The ends were cut back, 3 bases at V and 2 bases at J, with 8 bases in the middle. This CDR3 is built from 13 residues. CDR3 sequence (DNA): TGTGCCAGCAGCCAGTTACAGACCTACGAGCAGTACTTC. Its translation: CASSQLQTYEQYF.

The rearrangement links TRBV6-5 to TRBJ2-3, with D possibly TRBD1 on 6 matching bases. Trimming left V 6 bases short and J 3 bases short, with 16 bases between. This CDR3 comprises 15 residues. Germline V gene data show CDR1 as MNHEY and CDR2 as SVGAGI. The CDR3 DNA follows: TGTGCCAGCAGCCTCGACAGGAAAGTTACAGATACGCAGTATTTT. Amino acid sequence: CASSLDRKVTDTQYF.

J is TRBJ1-3 and V is TRBV13, with D perhaps matching TRBD1 (5 bases). CDR1 is PRHDT, CDR2 FYEKMQ, per germline (reference sequence). Trimming removed 8 bases from V and 5 bases from J, with 19 bases in between. This CDR3 is 15 amino acids long. The CDR3 protein is CASGTGSGRRNTIYF. The CDR3 DNA sequence: TGTGCCAGCGGTACAGGCTCCGGGAGGCGAAACACCATATATTTT.

This chain uses TRBV28 with TRBJ2-1, with TRBD2 identical over 8 bases. J lost 9 bases, V lost 7 bases, and 14 bases had no gene match. Germline CDR1 and CDR2: MDHEN and SYDVKM. The CDR3 totals 15 residues. The CDR3 nucleotides are TGTGCCAGCACCCTCCCCCCGGGGGGGCGCGGTGAGCAGTTCTTC. Amino acids: CASTLPPGGRGEQFF.